This note documents a single T cell receptor (beta chain) sequence. Its antigen is not identified. The V and J ends lost 5 bases and 5 bases, in that order; junction bases with no gene match: 10. Germline values: CDR1 SQVTM, CDR2 ANQGSEA. This CDR3 has 14 amino acids. The donors were part of the 120-subject validation cohort, which stood apart from the approximately 700-subject first cohort. This sample was included in a study of cytomegalovirus exposure and HLA in healthy donors. General study points: The authors enumerated under 200 TCR beta chains as linked to cytomegalovirus. The study found most TCR sequences rare, yet found some public TCRs in many donors. A subsequent analysis found that TCR clusters from the first cohort also tended to co-occur in the approximately 110 validation repertoires, with 94% of cluster scores above 0.

Some clones are missing from TCRdb's copy, which holds only in-frame ones; the method was immunoSEQ multiplex PCR. The repertoire holds 170,000 or so clones, with roughly 84% as singletons. This TCR derives from a woman under 30 in good health and CMV-seropositive. The V call is TRBV29-1, the J call TRBJ1-1; TRBD1 matches 8 bases. The sample was PBMCs. CDR3 protein: CSVKRTGWSTEAFF. The CDR3 nucleotides are TGCAGCGTTAAAAGGACAGGGTGGAGTACTGAAGCTTTCTTT. Based on the CDR3 plus reference TRBV29-1 and TRBJ1-1, the full variable domain is SAVISQKPSRDICQRGTSLTIQCQVDSQVTMMFWYRQQPGQSLTLIATANQGSEATYESGFVIDKFPISRPNLTFSTLTVSNMSPEDSSIYLCSVKRTGWSTEAFFGQGTRLTVV.